The rows below give T cell receptor beta chains drawn from one sample of a study of vaccination effects on CD4 cells after COVID-19. Their specific antigens are unknown. Here immunoSEQ multiplex PCR was the method, and the copy in TCRdb shows in-frame clones only, minus some. The table includes some 52,000 clones, just under 80% detected once. The starting material was CD4+ T cells from PBMCs cultured with HCoV-OC43 spike peptides, obtained before COVID-19 vaccination. The receptors originated from a human donor who received a COVID-19 vaccine. The CDR3 runs from the conserved cysteine through the conserved F or W. D genes are given only for firm matches. The size of a clone is reported for some rows only, either as once, few or many, or as a class for expanded clones.

d_gene	abundance	v_gene	j_gene	CDR3aa	CDR3nt
-	-	TRBV30	TRBJ1-3	CALTLQLSGNTIYF	TGTGCCCTCACGTTACAACTCTCTGGAAACACCATATATTTT
TRBD2	-	TRBV3-1/TRBV3-2	TRBJ2-5	CASSHFLLAGGEETQYF	TGTGCCAGCAGCCATTTTCTACTAGCGGGGGGGGAAGAGACCCAGTACTTC
-	once	TRBV9	TRBJ2-1	CASSVGSATSYNEQFF	TGTGCCAGCAGCGTAGGATCAGCTACCTCCTACAATGAGCAGTTCTTC
-	-	TRBV19	TRBJ1-6	CASGVDQLNSPLHF	TGTGCCAGTGGGGTGGACCAGTTAAATTCACCCCTCCACTTT
-	-	TRBV5-6	TRBJ2-6	CASSPGTPGANVLTF	TGTGCCAGCAGTCCCGGGACTCCTGGGGCCAACGTCCTGACTTTC
-	few	TRBV24-1	TRBJ1-2	CATSDASGPPNYGYTF	TGTGCCACCAGTGACGCTAGCGGACCGCCTAACTATGGCTACACCTTC
TRBD1	-	TRBV9	TRBJ1-1	CASSPTGSFAEAFF	TGTGCCAGCAGCCCGACAGGGAGCTTCGCTGAAGCTTTCTTT
-	-	TRBV2	TRBJ1-3	CASSGPGGNSGNTIYF	TGTGCCAGCAGTGGTCCGGGAGGGAACTCTGGAAACACCATATATTTT
-	-	TRBV28	TRBJ1-6	CASSLGHLNSPLHF	TGTGCCAGCAGTTTAGGGCACCTAAATTCACCCCTCCACTTT
-	-	TRBV10-2	TRBJ2-2	CASSEWVGQINTGELFF	TGCGCCAGCAGTGAGTGGGTGGGGCAGATTAACACCGGGGAGCTGTTTTTT
-	-	TRBV6-2/TRBV6-3	TRBJ2-3	CASSSMTLRTDTQYF	TGTGCCAGCAGTTCGATGACCCTCCGCACAGATACGCAGTATTTT
-	once	TRBV2	TRBJ1-5	CASGQDGNQPQHF	TGTGCCAGCGGCCAAGACGGTAATCAGCCCCAGCATTTT
-	once	TRBV11-2	TRBJ2-5	CASSPGGGKRETQYF	TGTGCCAGCAGCCCCGGTGGAGGGAAGAGGGAGACCCAGTACTTC
-	-	TRBV18	TRBJ1-2	CASSPPVGGGHGYTF	TGTGCCAGCTCACCACCGGTAGGGGGAGGGCATGGCTACACCTTC
-	-	TRBV5-8	TRBJ2-4	CASSLERGKAKNIQYF	TGTGCCAGCAGCTTGGAGAGGGGGAAAGCCAAAAACATTCAGTACTTC
TRBD1	-	TRBV5-4	TRBJ2-5	CASSQQGRETQYF	TGTGCCAGCAGCCAACAGGGGCGGGAGACCCAGTACTTC
-	-	TRBV21-1	TRBJ1-5	CASSTTGNSNQPQHF	TGTGCCAGCAGCACGACAGGGAATAGCAATCAGCCCCAGCATTTT
-	-	TRBV24-1	TRBJ2-2	CATRGYSTGELFF	TGTGCCACCCGAGGATACAGCACCGGGGAGCTGTTTTTT
TRBD1	-	TRBV19	TRBJ1-1	CASSAHTGTANTEAFF	TGTGCCAGTAGTGCCCATACCGGGACAGCGAACACTGAAGCTTTCTTT
-	few	TRBV10-1	TRBJ1-2	CASSESNGYGYTF	TGCGCCAGCAGTGAGTCCAACGGCTATGGCTACACCTTC
-	-	TRBV7-4	TRBJ2-1	CASRRSTSSYNEQFF	TGTGCCAGCAGACGGAGCACGAGCTCCTACAATGAGCAGTTCTTC
-	-	TRBV6-5	TRBJ1-2	CASSRLFARDGYTF	TGTGCCAGCAGTCGCCTATTCGCACGGGATGGCTACACCTTC
-	-	TRBV18	TRBJ1-4	CASSPLRVVRNEKLFF	TGTGCCAGCTCACCACTTCGGGTGGTCAGGAATGAAAAACTGTTTTTT
-	-	TRBV5-4	TRBJ1-6	CASSSGLSSYNSPLHF	TGTGCCAGCAGCTCCGGACTGAGCTCCTATAATTCACCCCTCCACTTT
TRBD1	-	TRBV11-2	TRBJ2-5	CASSLDRGQGSYF	TGTGCCAGCAGCTTAGATCGAGGACAGGGGTCGTACTTC
TRBD1	-	TRBV4-1	TRBJ1-5	CASSQIDREGQPQHF	TGCGCCAGCAGCCAAATCGACAGGGAGGGTCAGCCCCAGCATTTT
-	-	TRBV9	TRBJ2-3	CASSGGLVAGGDTQYF	TGTGCCAGCAGCGGGGGTTTAGTAGCTGGGGGAGATACGCAGTATTTT